Listed below are T cell receptor beta chains from one sample, sequenced in a study of shared clonotypes between healthy human individuals. The data were produced by immunoSEQ multiplex PCR, yet TCRdb's version contains in-frame clones alone and is incomplete. This sample has about 1,500,000 clones, with roughly 96% found just once. The sequencing sample was made of naive CD4+ T cells sorted from blood. These receptor sequences come from a man aged 30-40 years in good health. The CDR3 runs from the conserved cysteine through the conserved F or W. A D gene is named only where the DNA matches it firmly. Clone size is shown for a subset of rows, as once, few, many or a class of expanded clone.

j_call	clone_size	v_call	d_call	cdr3_aa	cdr3_nt
TRBJ2-1	-	TRBV18	-	CASSPKGDEQFF	TGTGCCAGCTCCCCAAAAGGGGATGAGCAGTTCTTC
TRBJ2-3	-	TRBV5-6	-	CASSLGTWWGTDTQYF	TGTGCCAGCAGCTTGGGGACCTGGTGGGGCACAGATACGCAGTATTTT
TRBJ2-7	-	TRBV20-1	-	CSPLGVHEQYF	TGCAGTCCCCTAGGTGTCCACGAGCAGTACTTC
TRBJ1-3	-	TRBV6-5	TRBD1	CASSRQGASGNTIYF	TGTGCCAGCAGTCGACAGGGGGCAAGTGGAAACACCATATATTTT
TRBJ2-5	-	TRBV28	-	CASTMSGPGQETQYF	TGTGCCAGCACTATGTCAGGTCCGGGACAAGAGACCCAGTACTTC
TRBJ2-2	-	TRBV28	TRBD2	CASSYPLLAAQNTGELFF	TGTGCCAGCAGTTACCCCCTACTAGCGGCCCAGAACACCGGGGAGCTGTTTTTT
TRBJ1-5	-	TRBV28	-	CASSLEGYNQPQHF	TGTGCCAGCAGTTTGGAGGGCTACAATCAGCCCCAGCATTTT
TRBJ2-1	-	TRBV10-1	TRBD2	CASSEGFTSGGLYNEQFF	TGCGCCAGCAGTGAGGGTTTCACTAGCGGGGGGCTCTACAATGAGCAGTTCTTC
TRBJ2-2	-	TRBV14	TRBD1	CASSPTGFGTGELFF	TGTGCCAGCAGCCCGACAGGGTTTGGCACCGGGGAGCTGTTTTTT
TRBJ2-3	-	TRBV6-1	-	CATTNRGRDTQYF	TGTGCCACCACCAACCGGGGGAGGGATACGCAGTATTTT
TRBJ2-7	-	TRBV5-4	-	CASSSLLGGEQYF	TGTGCCAGCAGCTCCCTTCTGGGGGGCGAGCAGTACTTC
TRBJ1-5	once	TRBV27	-	CASKKFGHGDNQPQHF	TGTGCCAGCAAAAAGTTTGGACACGGGGATAATCAGCCCCAGCATTTT
TRBJ1-3	-	TRBV18	-	CASSLDEASGNTIYF	TGTGCCAGCTCACTGGACGAGGCCTCTGGAAACACCATATATTTT
TRBJ2-7	-	TRBV11-2	-	CASSSYRSEQYF	TGTGCCAGCAGCTCCTACCGCTCCGAGCAGTACTTC
TRBJ1-5	-	TRBV15	-	CATSRGSDQPQHF	TGTGCCACCAGCAGAGGGTCTGATCAGCCCCAGCATTTT
TRBJ2-1	-	TRBV4-3	TRBD1	CASSQVGGSGLLSYNEQFF	TGCGCCAGCAGCCAGGTAGGGGGCTCGGGCCTATTGTCGTACAATGAGCAGTTCTTC
TRBJ2-4	-	TRBV25-1	-	CASSEFLGGPTKNIQYF	TGTGCCAGCAGTGAATTTCTGGGGGGCCCGACCAAAAACATTCAGTACTTC
TRBJ2-5	-	TRBV30	TRBD1	CARQGGETQYF	TGTGCCCGACAGGGTGGAGAGACCCAGTACTTC
TRBJ2-2	once	TRBV15	-	CATSRDMENTGELFF	TGTGCCACCAGCAGAGACATGGAAAACACCGGGGAGCTGTTTTTT
TRBJ2-1	-	TRBV9	TRBD2	CASSSLAGIRNEQFF	TGTGCCAGCAGTTCACTAGCGGGGATTAGAAATGAGCAGTTCTTC
TRBJ1-3	once	TRBV6-5	-	CASSNGPYTIYF	TGTGCCAGCAGTAATGGACCGTACACCATATATTTT
TRBJ2-1	-	TRBV7-6	TRBD2	CASSLILSGRLDNEQFF	TGTGCCAGCAGCTTGATCCTTAGCGGGAGGCTAGACAATGAGCAGTTCTTC
TRBJ2-7	-	TRBV7-2	TRBD2	CASSSFTREVIEQYF	TGTGCCAGCAGCTCGTTTACGCGGGAGGTGATCGAGCAGTACTTC
TRBJ2-1	-	TRBV18	-	CASSRTIFNEQFF	TGTGCCAGCTCACGGACTATCTTCAATGAGCAGTTCTTC
TRBJ2-1	-	TRBV29-1	TRBD2	CSPGLAGEQFF	TGCAGCCCCGGACTAGCGGGAGAGCAGTTCTTC
TRBJ2-7	-	TRBV18	-	CASSPQGITALEQYF	TGTGCCAGCTCACCTCAGGGCATCACGGCTCTCGAGCAGTACTTC
TRBJ2-7	-	TRBV28	-	CASVLGQDRSYEQYF	TGTGCCAGCGTCTTGGGGCAGGACAGATCCTACGAGCAGTACTTC
TRBJ2-3	-	TRBV10-1	-	CASSTRQDTDTQYF	TGCGCCAGCAGTACCAGACAGGACACAGATACGCAGTATTTT
TRBJ2-1	-	TRBV7-2	-	CASSLAATARSVSYNEQFF	TGTGCCAGCAGCTTAGCGGCGACAGCCAGATCGGTGTCCTACAATGAGCAGTTCTTC
TRBJ1-5	-	TRBV10-3	TRBD1	CATRDRENQPQHF	TGTGCCACCCGGGACAGGGAAAATCAGCCCCAGCATTTT
TRBJ1-3	-	TRBV18	TRBD1	CASSSGTDYGNTIYF	TGTGCCAGCTCATCGGGGACAGATTACGGAAACACCATATATTTT
TRBJ2-7	once	TRBV6-5	TRBD2	CASSYLTSGTYEQYF	TGTGCCAGCAGTTACTTGACTAGCGGGACCTACGAGCAGTACTTC
TRBJ2-7	-	TRBV19	-	CASREALSSYEQYF	TGTGCCAGTAGAGAAGCCCTCAGCTCCTACGAGCAGTACTTC
TRBJ2-7	-	TRBV29-1	TRBD2	CSVGGLAAWEQYF	TGCAGCGTTGGTGGTCTAGCGGCCTGGGAGCAGTACTTC
TRBJ2-3	-	TRBV7-8	TRBD2	CASSLVRGGDNTDTQYF	TGTGCCAGCAGCTTAGTGCGGGGGGGAGACAACACAGATACGCAGTATTTT
TRBJ2-3	once	TRBV20-1	-	CSAAVADTQYF	TGCAGTGCAGCAGTTGCAGATACGCAGTATTTT
TRBJ1-3	-	TRBV9	-	CASSVGVGSGNTIYF	TGTGCCAGCAGCGTAGGAGTGGGCTCTGGAAACACCATATATTTT
TRBJ1-1	-	TRBV9	-	CASSAQGGTEAFF	TGTGCCAGCAGCGCACAGGGCGGCACTGAAGCTTTCTTT
TRBJ2-7	-	TRBV7-9	TRBD2	CASSLEGTSYEQYF	TGTGCCAGCAGCTTAGAGGGGACTAGCTACGAGCAGTACTTC
TRBJ1-5	-	TRBV19	TRBD1	CASNHRQGYQPQHF	TGTGCCAGTAACCATCGACAGGGGTATCAGCCCCAGCATTTT
TRBJ1-2	-	TRBV20-1	-	CSGGLTYGYTF	TGCAGTGGGGGCCTCACCTATGGCTACACCTTC
TRBJ1-1	-	TRBV6-5	TRBD1	CASKESRGLGTEAFF	TGTGCCAGCAAGGAAAGCAGGGGGCTAGGTACTGAAGCTTTCTTT
TRBJ1-2	-	TRBV2	-	CASSDLSDRESNYGYTF	TGTGCCAGCAGTGATCTCTCCGATCGGGAATCTAACTATGGCTACACCTTC
TRBJ2-2	-	TRBV5-1	TRBD2	CASSLGGSANTGELFF	TGCGCCAGCAGCTTGGGCGGGAGCGCGAACACCGGGGAGCTGTTTTTT
TRBJ2-3	once	TRBV2	TRBD2	CASSGLAGRSYF	TGTGCCAGCTCTGGACTAGCGGGGAGATCTTATTTT
TRBJ1-1	once	TRBV5-4	-	CASSLFVLADEAFF	TGTGCCAGCAGCTTGTTTGTCTTGGCAGATGAAGCTTTCTTT
TRBJ2-7	once	TRBV25-1	-	CASSDTFFEQYF	TGTGCCAGCAGTGACACATTCTTCGAGCAGTACTTC
TRBJ1-3	-	TRBV5-1	-	CASSPGHNSWGTIYF	TGCGCCAGCAGCCCGGGACATAACTCGTGGGGCACCATATATTTT
TRBJ1-2	-	TRBV7-2	TRBD1	CASRGWDRDIYGYTF	TGTGCCAGCAGGGGATGGGACAGAGATATCTATGGCTACACCTTC
TRBJ2-1	-	TRBV5-1	TRBD2	CASSLAGEGWKGSYNEQFF	TGCGCCAGCAGCTTGGCCGGGGAGGGGTGGAAGGGCTCCTACAATGAGCAGTTCTTC
TRBJ2-5	-	TRBV7-7	-	CASSLGVHQAEAQYF	TGTGCTAGCAGCTTAGGGGTGCACCAGGCGGAGGCCCAGTACTTC
TRBJ2-3	-	TRBV5-4	-	CASSLPGVTDTQYF	TGTGCCAGCAGCTTGCCGGGAGTCACAGATACGCAGTATTTT
TRBJ1-4	-	TRBV7-6	-	CASSLAPGSPTNEKLFF	TGTGCCAGCAGCTTAGCGCCTGGATCGCCGACTAATGAAAAACTGTTTTTT